This TCR beta chain was identified in a study of T cell changes during pregnancy in multiple sclerosis. CDR1 and CDR2 (germline): LGHNA, YSLEER. The length of the CDR3 is 16 residues. V lost 0 bases and J lost 2; bases outside the gene matches: 6. Libraries were prepared by immunoSEQ multiplex PCR; TCRdb keeps only in-frame clonotypes and omits some of them. The data hold 50,000 to 70,000 clones, with 85% to 95% observed a single time. The source of this sequence is a female donor with multiple sclerosis, enrolled in a pregnancy study. The rearrangement joins TRBV4-3 to TRBJ2-7, with TRBD2 matching 8 bases. The sequencing here drew on peripheral blood, taken in the first trimester of pregnancy. This CDR3 reads CASSQEARGDPYEQYF. CDR3 nucleotides: TGCGCCAGCAGCCAAGAGGCGCGGGGGGATCCCTACGAGCAGTACTTC.